A selection of T cell receptor beta chains follows, all from one sample in a study of beta chain features in type 1 diabetes. Profiling relied on immunoSEQ multiplex PCR, and the TCRdb table lists in-frame clones only, not all of them. The sample records 600,000 or so clones, more than 12% being singletons. What was sequenced was naive CD4+ T cells from blood. The receptor source for this set is a man aged 18 to 35 with type 1 diabetes. Each CDR3 is given with its conserved first and last residue. Fields, in order: D gene, V gene, J gene, clone size, CDR3 DNA, CDR3 protein. D genes are given only for firm matches. Not all rows give a size; the values are once, few, many and, for expanded clones, a class.

TRBD2	TRBV6-6	TRBJ2-1	.	TGTGCCAGCAAAGCGGGAGGGCCTTACGGTGAGCAGTTCTTC	CASKAGGPYGEQFF
.	TRBV10-3	TRBJ2-2	few	TGTGCCATCAGTGAAGGGCCGAACACCGGGGAGCTGTTTTTT	CAISEGPNTGELFF
.	TRBV5-1	TRBJ2-7	.	TGCGCCAGCAGCTTGGCCGGGCGCCACGAGCAGTACTTC	CASSLAGRHEQYF
.	TRBV5-6	TRBJ2-5	.	TGTGCCAGCAGTATGTGGGGGCATGGGGAGGAGACCCAGTACTTC	CASSMWGHGEETQYF
.	TRBV21-1	TRBJ1-1	few	TGTGCCAGCAGCGATAGGGGAGTGAACACTGAAGCTTTCTTT	CASSDRGVNTEAFF
.	TRBV7-2	TRBJ2-2	few	TGTGCCAGCAGCTCGAACACCGGGGAGCTGTTTTTT	CASSSNTGELFF
.	TRBV30	TRBJ1-4	.	TGTGCCTGGAGCCCTGGGCCCTATGAAAAACTGTTTTTT	CAWSPGPYEKLFF
.	TRBV18	TRBJ2-7	few	TGTGCCAGCTCACCAGGGACCCGCTACGAGCAGTACTTC	CASSPGTRYEQYF
TRBD2	TRBV30	TRBJ2-1	.	TGTGCCTGGAGTCCCTGGTCTAGCGGGGGCCGCTCCTACAATGAGCAGTTCTTC	CAWSPWSSGGRSYNEQFF
TRBD2	TRBV5-1	TRBJ2-5	.	TGCGCCAGCAGATCAGCGGGAGGGGAGACCCAGTACTTC	CASRSAGGETQYF
.	TRBV20-1	TRBJ2-1	once	TGCAGTGCTAGAGATAGGGCAGAGCAGTTCTTC	CSARDRAEQFF
TRBD1	TRBV25-1	TRBJ1-2	few	TGTGCCAGCAGTGACCCGACAGGGATCTATGGCTACACCTTC	CASSDPTGIYGYTF
.	TRBV30	TRBJ1-2	few	TGTGCCTGGAGTTTTCTACCTGGGCAGGGTGCTCATGGCTACACCTTC	CAWSFLPGQGAHGYTF
TRBD1	TRBV13	TRBJ1-2	.	TGTGCCAGCAGCTTAGTAGACAGGGCCTCTAATGGCTACACCTTC	CASSLVDRASNGYTF
TRBD1	TRBV5-6	TRBJ2-3	.	TGTGCCAGCAGCTTGGTGACAGGGGGTCTCACAGATACGCAGTATTTT	CASSLVTGGLTDTQYF
.	TRBV25-1	TRBJ2-3	few	TGTGCCAGCAGTGAATCAACAGGGAGCACAGATACGCAGTATTTT	CASSESTGSTDTQYF
.	TRBV15	TRBJ1-2	.	TGTGCCACCAGCAGGGCCCCAGCAGGGGACTATGGCTACACCTTC	CATSRAPAGDYGYTF
.	TRBV30	TRBJ2-1	few	TGTGCCTGGGGAGGTGCCTACAATGAGCAGTTCTTC	CAWGGAYNEQFF
TRBD1	TRBV28	TRBJ2-5	.	TGTGCCAGCAGTCTCTACAAGGGGGCCCGGGAGACCCAGTACTTC	CASSLYKGARETQYF
.	TRBV6-5	TRBJ1-1	.	TGTGCCGGACCGGGATCGCCAAGACCGAACACTGAAGCTTTCTTT	CAGPGSPRPNTEAFF
.	TRBV4-1	TRBJ1-5	few	TGCGCCAGCAGCCAAGTTCTTGAGGCGGGGGGACAGCCCCAGCATTTT	CASSQVLEAGGQPQHF
TRBD1	TRBV7-9	TRBJ1-5	.	TGTGCCAGCAGCTTAGGACAGGGAATAGCGCCCCAGCATTTT	CASSLGQGIAPQHF
.	TRBV29-1	TRBJ1-2	few	TGCAGCGTCTCAGACGTTAACTATGGCTACACCTTC	CSVSDVNYGYTF
.	TRBV5-1	TRBJ2-3	few	TGCGCCAGCAGCAACCCACAGGGTGGAGATACGCAGTATTTT	CASSNPQGGDTQYF
.	TRBV9	TRBJ2-3	.	TGTGCCAGCAGCGCCGGACTAGATACGCAGTATTTT	CASSAGLDTQYF
.	TRBV5-1	TRBJ1-2	few	TGCGCCAGCAGCCAGACAGGTTCCTATGGCTACACCTTC	CASSQTGSYGYTF
.	TRBV4-3	TRBJ1-2	few	TGCGCCAGCAGCCAGCAGACAGGTGCATCCCACTATGGCTACACCTTC	CASSQQTGASHYGYTF
.	TRBV29-1	TRBJ2-5	.	TGCAGCGTTGAAGATGGGGGACTGCAAGAGACCCAGTACTTC	CSVEDGGLQETQYF
TRBD1	TRBV7-2	TRBJ1-2	few	TGTGCCAGCAGCATGGGACAGGGGCGGGGCTACACCTTC	CASSMGQGRGYTF
.	TRBV5-1	TRBJ2-7	few	TGCGCCAGCAGCTTTACAGGGACCCTCTCCTACGAGCAGTACTTC	CASSFTGTLSYEQYF
.	TRBV4-1	TRBJ2-7	.	TGCGCCAGCAGCCAAGAGGGCGGAGGGGGCGCATTCTCCTACGAGCAGTACTTC	CASSQEGGGGAFSYEQYF
TRBD1	TRBV29-1	TRBJ2-4	few	TGCAGCGCCCGGGACAGGATCCTCCTCGGCCCCAAAAACATTCAGTACTTC	CSARDRILLGPKNIQYF
.	TRBV5-1	TRBJ2-7	.	TGCGCCAGCAGCTTGGAGGGACTCCGCTACGAGCAGTACTTC	CASSLEGLRYEQYF
TRBD2	TRBV6-5	TRBJ2-3	.	TGTGCCAGCAGTTACCGAGCTAGCGGGAGCGCAGATACGCAGTATTTT	CASSYRASGSADTQYF
TRBD2	TRBV18	TRBJ2-3	few	TGTGCCAGCTCACCACAAGGAGCGGGGGCTCTCAAAAGCACAGATACGCAGTATTTT	CASSPQGAGALKSTDTQYF
.	TRBV7-2	TRBJ2-1	.	TGTGCCAGCAGCTTAGCGGCAGGGACCCTATACAATGAGCAGTTCTTC	CASSLAAGTLYNEQFF
.	TRBV27	TRBJ2-2	few	TGTGCCAGCAGTCCCTCGGGCCTTTCGGTGCTGTTTTTT	CASSPSGLSVLFF
TRBD1	TRBV19	TRBJ2-6	.	TGTGCCAGTAGGACCGGGACAGCTAACTCTGGGGCCAACGTCCTGACTTTC	CASRTGTANSGANVLTF
.	TRBV29-1	TRBJ2-2	.	TGCAGCGTTGTAATCGGACAGTTGAACACCGGGGAGCTGTTTTTT	CSVVIGQLNTGELFF
.	TRBV5-1	TRBJ2-1	few	TGCGCCAGCAGCTTGGCCGGGGCCGAGCAGTTCTTC	CASSLAGAEQFF
.	TRBV18	TRBJ2-7	.	TGTGCCAGCTCACCACTCGGAGGAGACTCCTACGAGCAGTACTTC	CASSPLGGDSYEQYF